This TCR beta chain appears in the sequencing data of a study of T cells in Graves' hyperthyroidism and ophthalmopathy. TCR beta CDR3 regions were amplified from RNA transcripts. Using the HTBI primer set, a first-round RT-PCR was run on the TCR CDR3. TCRdb ran MiXCR on the multiplex PCR reads and lists one entry per CDR3 protein. The table lists some 370,000 distinct CDR3 sequences, roughly 13% of them singletons. In regard to this clonotype: Its antigen is undetermined.

Whole-study results and caveats: Within blood appeared most thyroid clonotypes that had expanded above 0.001.

Sequenced material: blood. The TCR comes from a man aged 50 to 60 with Graves' ophthalmopathy.

CDR3: CASSTQTGSSNIGAFF. CDR3 nucleotide sequence: TGTGCCAGTAGTACCCAGACAGGGAGTTCCAATATTGGAGCTTTCTTT. This chain uses TRBV19 with TRBJ1-1; 7 bases match TRBD1. CDR3 size: 16 residues. Germline V CDR1 and CDR2: LNHDA, SQIVND (reference sequence). V was pared by 4 bases and J by 10 bases, with 18 bases of the junction left unmatched.